This T cell receptor beta chain originates from a study listed by TCRdb under 2016. Regarding the study in general: The research examined where HIV persistence comes from in people whose immune systems controlled HIV infection without treatment.

CDR1 and CDR2 (SGHNT, YENEEA) derive from the germline V gene. V is cut by 0 bases and J by 2 bases, and the space between the germline ends is 17 bases. From its cysteine to its phenylalanine, the CDR3 spans 18 amino acids. The read is trimmed to its CDR3 DNA, 54 bases read in frame from base 1. Relative to its sample, this clonotype is medium-sized (0.01 to 0.1%). This receptor's antigen is unknown. The input lacks base qualities; no much larger clone sits a single base away. Libraries were constructed by 5' RACE. This sample was sequenced with an Illumina HiSeq 2000. In TCRdb, the public reads were trimmed at Q25 with fastp and aligned with MiXCR, with productive beta chains retained. CDR3 protein duplicates are merged, each entry listing the most common genes and DNA. Recorded for this sample are about 3,000 distinct CDR3 sequences; approximately 7.2% of them occurred a single time. The top ten constitute approximately 6.9% of the sample.

The chain links TRBV11-3 with TRBJ1-3; confidence is insufficient to name the D gene. Source material: total memory T cells from blood PBMCs. The meaning of the sample's cell subset or site label: transitional memory CD4+ T cells. This sequence originates from a female donor with HIV. The encoded CDR3 is CASSLDEAVYETGNTIYF. In nucleotide form, the sequence is TGTGCCAGCAGCTTAGATGAGGCAGTGTATGAGACTGGAAACACCATATATTTT.